This section outlines one T cell receptor (beta chain) sequence together with its context. What it binds is unknown. CDR3 length equals 12 residues. Trimming took 9 bases from V and 0 from J, leaving 6 bases between them. The germline CDR1 and CDR2 sequences are LNHDA and SQIVND (reference sequence). These data are taken from a study of cytomegalovirus exposure and HLA in healthy donors. Study findings and constraints: Sequencing probably produced one cluster of sequence variants that were highly shared.

Primers for the PCR totalled 60 Vbeta and 13 Jbeta. The protocol was immunoSEQ multiplex PCR, while the TCRdb copy is restricted to in-frame clones and leaves out a portion. This repertoire shows about 160,000 clones, about 72% found once; its top ten account for less than 2.5%. The origin of this receptor is a man aged 45-60 years in good health and CMV-seropositive. The material sequenced was PBMCs. The rearrangement uses TRBV19 and TRBJ1-5; D gene uncertain. The chain's CDR3 is CASSYSNQPQHF. In nucleotides, the CDR3 is TGTGCCAGCAGTTATAGCAATCAGCCCCAGCATTTT.